This T cell receptor beta chain is drawn from a study of cytomegalovirus exposure and HLA in healthy donors. General study points: Several of the most significant clusters appeared linked to common viral pathogens, based on a later analysis. Some V segments, TRBV6-2 and TRBV6-3 among them, were indistinguishable and were therefore excluded.

As for this clone: Antigen: not known.

PCR amplification relied on 60 Vbeta primers (plus 13 Jbeta primers). The assay was immunoSEQ multiplex PCR, and TCRdb's table has in-frame clones only and misses some. The sample lists about 150,000 clones; about 64% were seen once. The CDR3 is 19 amino acids. Germline V gene lookup returns CDR1 KGHSH and CDR2 LQKENI. The ends were cut back, 1 base at V and 2 bases at J, with 21 bases in the middle. This sequence originates from a woman aged 60 to 75 in good health and CMV-seropositive. The sequencing sample was made of PBMCs. V usage is TRBV18 and J usage is TRBJ1-3; the D gene is possibly TRBD1 (6 bases). DNA for the CDR3: TGTGCCAGCTCACCACGCCGACAGGCTCCGGTGGCGGCTGGAAACACCATATATTTT. Its translation: CASSPRRQAPVAAGNTIYF. Based on the CDR3 plus reference TRBV18 and TRBJ1-3, the full variable domain is NAGVMQNPRHLVRRRGQEARLRCSPMKGHSHVYWYRQLPEEGLKFMVYLQKENIIDESGMPKERFSAEFPKEGPSILRIQQVVRGDSAAYFCASSPRRQAPVAAGNTIYFGEGSWLTVV.